This T cell receptor (beta chain) was documented in a study of T cell repertoires in cytomegalovirus infection. V was trimmed by 5 bases and J by 6 bases, leaving 14 bases between them. The CDR3 runs 13 residues. Germline V CDR1 and CDR2: SQVTM, ANQGSEA. In TCRdb, the reads were re-called with MiXCR into one record per CDR3 protein. The profile shows 350,000 to 400,000 distinct CDR3 sequences, about 35% of them singletons. Points on this clonotype: As yet, its antigen is unknown.

The TCR was taken from a human donor in good health (CMV status not recorded). Some clones in this sample may be carry-over from other donors' samples. Sequences were derived from cultured PBMCs, sampled from culture after CMV antigen stimulation. V is TRBV29-1 and J is TRBJ2-1; no definite D call. Here the CDR3 DNA reads TGCAGCGTTCCTTCCTGGGTCGCCAATGAGCAGTTCTTC. It encodes CSVPSWVANEQFF.